These 19 T cell receptor beta chains originate from one sample sequenced in a study of siplizumab effects on memory and regulatory T cells. The method was immunoSEQ multiplex PCR; TCRdb's version includes in-frame clones alone and lacks a portion of them. The table has around 100,000 clones, about 91% seen once. Source material: CD4+ T cells sorted from blood. The receptors come from a human donor in good health.

The J gene is TRBJ1-3, the V gene TRBV12-5; 8 bases fit TRBD1. Germline V lookup: CDR1 LGHNT, CDR2 FRNRAP. The CDR3 has 17 amino acids. V shed 0 bases, J shed 0 bases, and the junction held 4 bases outside the gene matches. CDR3 in amino acids: CASGLVGTGGSGNTIYF. Here the CDR3 DNA reads TGTGCTAGTGGTTTGGTGGGAACAGGGGGCTCTGGAAACACCATATATTTT.

The chain couples TRBV29-1 to TRBJ1-1, with D possibly being TRBD1 (5 bases). The CDR3 spans 14 residues. Trimming took off 3 bases at V and 3 bases at J, with 14 bases between the two ends. CDR1 is SQVTM, CDR2 ANQGSEA, per germline. CDR3 in amino acids: CSVDRDWGDTEAFF. CDR3 nucleotides: TGCAGCGTTGACCGGGATTGGGGGGACACTGAAGCTTTCTTT.

V usage is TRBV29-1 and J usage is TRBJ1-6; 7 bases agree with TRBD1. Germline V gene data show CDR1 as SQVTM and CDR2 as ANQGSEA. With V trimmed by 7 bases and J by 6 bases, 9 bases remained unmatched. The CDR3 totals 14 residues. This CDR3 reads CSARGTALNSPLHF. CDR3 coding DNA: TGCAGCGCCAGAGGGACAGCGCTTAATTCACCCCTCCACTTT. The full variable domain, its missing parts supplied by reference TRBV29-1 and TRBJ1-6, is SAVISQKPSRDICQRGTSLTIQCQVDSQVTMMFWYRQQPGQSLTLIATANQGSEATYESGFVIDKFPISRPNLTFSTLTVSNMSPEDSSIYLCSARGTALNSPLHFGNGTRLTVT.

This chain connects TRBV7-6 to TRBJ1-5; TRBD1 aligns across 7 bases. Per the germline V gene, CDR1 is SGHVS and CDR2 is FNYEAQ. This CDR3 is 14 amino acids long. The V and J ends lost 1 base and 7 bases, in that order; junction bases with no gene match: 4. CDR3 loop: CASSLGQGGQPQHF. In DNA form, the CDR3 reads TGTGCCAGCAGCTTAGGACAGGGAGGGCAGCCCCAGCATTTT.

The chain couples TRBV28 to TRBJ1-4; no clear D. V lost 5 bases to trimming and J lost 2 bases, with 15 bases between them. This CDR3 region has 16 residues. Germline lookup yields CDR1 MDHEN and CDR2 SYDVKM. In DNA, the CDR3 is TGTGCCAGCAGTAGGATCTCCGGCGGGACTAATGAAAAACTGTTTTTT. Its protein is CASSRISGGTNEKLFF.

The CDR3 bases are TGTGCCATCAGTGAGTCGAAGGGCCACACCGGGGAGCTGTTTTTT. It is translated as CAISESKGHTGELFF. The chain links TRBV10-3 to TRBJ2-2; D gene uncertain. The CDR3 covers 15 residues. V gave up 0 bases and J gave up 3 bases, with 8 bases separating them. The germline V gene has CDR1 ENHRY and CDR2 SYGVKD.

The V call is TRBV2, the J call TRBJ2-3, with a weak D call TRBD1 (6 bases). Per the germline V gene, CDR1 is SNHLY and CDR2 is FYNNEI. This CDR3 comprises 15 residues. V was shortened by 6 bases and J by 2 bases, with 15 bases between the two germline ends. The CDR3 nucleotides read TGTGCCAGCAGGGCCAGGACAGCCCTCACAGATACGCAGTATTTT. Amino acids: CASRARTALTDTQYF.

The rearrangement joins TRBV29-1 to TRBJ1-2, with D possibly TRBD1 on 5 matching bases. The CDR3 has 16 residues. Germline V gene lookup returns CDR1 SQVTM and CDR2 ANQGSEA. V was cut by 0 bases and J by 7 bases, with 21 bases left in between. The CDR3 loop reads CSVEESAARGVGGYTF. Written as DNA, the CDR3 is TGCAGCGTTGAAGAGTCAGCCGCCAGAGGGGTGGGTGGCTACACCTTC. Full variable domain (rest looked up from reference TRBV29-1 and TRBJ1-2): SAVISQKPSRDICQRGTSLTIQCQVDSQVTMMFWYRQQPGQSLTLIATANQGSEATYESGFVIDKFPISRPNLTFSTLTVSNMSPEDSSIYLCSVEESAARGVGGYTFGSGTRLTVV.

The chain is built from TRBV5-1 and TRBJ2-3, with a tentative D call TRBD1 (6 bases). Germline-derived CDR1 and CDR2 are SGHRS and YFSETQ. V was clipped by 0 bases and J by 5 bases, with 10 bases between them. CDR3 size: 14 residues. The CDR3 nucleotides are TGCGCCAGCAGCTTGGGGGGGCTCGAAGATACGCAGTATTTT. Its protein is CASSLGGLEDTQYF.

The chain has TRBV7-3 and TRBJ1-2; D possibly corresponds to TRBD1 (6 bases). Germline V gene lookup returns CDR1 SGHTA and CDR2 FQGTGA. The V end lost 1 base, the J end lost 3 bases, and 21 bases lay between the germline ends. The CDR3 loop spans 18 amino acids. This CDR3 reads CASSLKGGRPHEDYGYTF. The CDR3, as DNA: TGTGCCAGCAGCTTAAAAGGGGGGCGACCCCACGAGGACTATGGCTACACCTTC.

V is TRBV5-6 and J is TRBJ1-3, with TRBD1 matching 9 bases. V was pared by 4 bases and J by 6 bases, with 8 bases of the junction left unmatched. Germline-derived CDR1 and CDR2 are SGHDT and YYEEEE. This CDR3 is built from 15 residues. In DNA form, the CDR3 reads TGTGCCAGCAGCAGCCGGGACAGGGTGTTAAACACCATATATTTT. It is translated as CASSSRDRVLNTIYF.

The genes are TRBV13 and TRBJ1-2, with a possible D match to TRBD1 (5 bases). CDR3 length: 15 amino acids. Germline CDR1 reads PRHDT; CDR2 reads FYEKMQ (reference sequence). V shed 5 bases and J shed 0 bases, with 13 bases lying between them. The CDR3 loop is CASSPRDGSNYGYTF. The DNA of the CDR3 is TGTGCCAGCAGCCCCCGGGACGGCTCTAACTATGGCTACACCTTC.

The chain couples TRBV14 to TRBJ2-7; perhaps D is TRBD1 or TRBD2 (6 bases each). The CDR3 covers 15 residues. V lost 1 base and J lost 8, with 18 bases in between. CDR1 SGHDN and CDR2 FVKESK come from the germline V gene. CDR3 in amino acids: CASSQGRGTTSKQYF. The CDR3 bases are TGTGCCAGCAGCCAAGGACGGGGGACAACTTCGAAGCAGTACTTC.

The J gene is TRBJ2-7, the V gene TRBV2; 7 nucleotides align to TRBD1. Germline values: CDR1 SNHLY, CDR2 FYNNEI. The junction had 7 bases not matched to a gene; V was cut back by 9 bases and J by 2 bases. The CDR3 consists of 13 residues. The CDR3 sequence is CAREGAFPYEQYF. As DNA, the CDR3 is TGTGCCAGAGAGGGGGCGTTCCCCTACGAGCAGTACTTC.

The V and J genes are TRBV6-1 and TRBJ1-3; no definite D call. Germline lookup yields CDR1 MNHNS and CDR2 SASEGT. Trimming shortened V by 3 bases and J by 1 base, and 7 bases separated the two germline ends. CDR3 length: 14 amino acids. This CDR3 is CASSDAGSGNTIYF. The CDR3, as DNA: TGTGCCAGCAGTGATGCCGGGTCTGGAAACACCATATATTTT.

The CDR3 nucleotides read TGTGCCAGTAGTCCGATAACTATGAACACTGAAGCTTTCTTT. Protein product: CASSPITMNTEAFF. The chain is built from TRBV19 and TRBJ1-1; the D is unclear. With 5 bases removed from V and 0 bases from J, the gap between germline ends came to 10 bases. The V gene's germline CDR1 is LNHDA and CDR2 SQIVND (reference sequence). The CDR3 extends over 14 amino acids.

The chain carries TRBV15 and TRBJ2-3; D gene uncertain. The V gene's germline CDR1 is LNHNV and CDR2 YYDKDF (reference sequence). With 4 bases removed from V and 4 bases from J, the gap between germline ends came to 12 bases. The CDR3 has 14 amino acids. The CDR3 reads CATSMGSLADTQYF. CDR3 coding DNA: TGTGCCACCAGCATGGGCAGTTTGGCAGATACGCAGTATTTT.

V is TRBV11-2 and J is TRBJ1-2; D might be TRBD1 (5 bases). This CDR3 region has 12 residues. V lost 1 base to trimming and J lost 7 bases, with 7 bases between them. CDR1 and CDR2 from the germline V gene are SGHAT and FQNNGV. The CDR3, as DNA: TGTGCCAGCAGCTTAGTCGGGACTGGCTACACCTTC. Translating gives CASSLVGTGYTF.

The chain is built from TRBV6-5 and TRBJ2-7; no clear D gene. With 6 bases removed from V and 2 bases from J, the gap between germline ends came to 11 bases. Germline values: CDR1 MNHEY, CDR2 SVGAGI. The CDR3 totals 13 residues. The CDR3 DNA follows: TGTGCCAGCAGCCCGTCTACCCCCTACGAGCAGTACTTC. This translates into CASSPSTPYEQYF.